These T cell receptor beta chains were read from a single sample in a study of blood T cell repertoires in COVID-19. The method was immunoSEQ multiplex PCR; TCRdb's version includes in-frame clones alone and lacks a portion of them. The table lists some 160,000 clones, 70% to 90% of them singletons. The specimen sequenced was peripheral blood. These receptors were collected from an elderly woman with COVID-19, enrolled during active disease. Each CDR3 is given with its conserved first and last residue. A D gene is named only where the DNA matches it firmly. Expanded clones get a size class; other rows say once, few or many, or leave the size out.

CDR3 protein: CASRQKGTALSYEQYF
CDR3 DNA: TGTGCCAGCAGGCAAAAAGGGACAGCTTTATCCTACGAGCAGTACTTC
D gene: TRBD1
V gene: TRBV13
J gene: TRBJ2-7
clone size: -

CDR3 protein: CASSPDRVGNQPQHF
CDR3 DNA: TGTGCCAGCTCACCCGACAGGGTAGGCAATCAGCCCCAGCATTTT
D gene: TRBD1
V gene: TRBV18
J gene: TRBJ1-5
clone size: few

CDR3 protein: CASSLAMTGGETQYF
CDR3 DNA: TGTGCCAGCAGCTTAGCCATGACAGGGGGAGAGACCCAGTACTTC
D gene: TRBD1
V gene: TRBV11-2
J gene: TRBJ2-5
clone size: -

CDR3 protein: CASSSPSTGGGRADTQYF
CDR3 DNA: TGTGCCAGCAGCTCACCCTCAACAGGCGGGGGGAGGGCAGATACGCAGTATTTT
D gene: TRBD2
V gene: TRBV5-4
J gene: TRBJ2-3
clone size: -

CDR3 protein: CASSLMGGITEAFF
CDR3 DNA: TGTGCCAGCAGCTTGATGGGGGGTATTACTGAAGCTTTCTTT
D gene: -
V gene: TRBV5-4
J gene: TRBJ1-1
clone size: -

CDR3 protein: CASSPRPAGAADTQYF
CDR3 DNA: TGTGCCAGTAGTCCCCGGCCAGCTGGGGCCGCAGATACGCAGTATTTT
D gene: -
V gene: TRBV19
J gene: TRBJ2-3
clone size: -

CDR3 protein: CASSLGPGGTEAFF
CDR3 DNA: TGCGCCAGCAGCTTGGGGCCGGGAGGGACTGAAGCTTTCTTT
D gene: -
V gene: TRBV5-1
J gene: TRBJ1-1
clone size: -

CDR3 protein: CAWSPGQGSYEQYF
CDR3 DNA: TGTGCCTGGAGTCCGGGACAGGGTTCCTACGAGCAGTACTTC
D gene: TRBD1
V gene: TRBV30
J gene: TRBJ2-7
clone size: -

CDR3 protein: CSASKDNYEQYF
CDR3 DNA: TGCAGTGCTAGTAAAGACAACTACGAGCAGTACTTC
D gene: -
V gene: TRBV20-1
J gene: TRBJ2-7
clone size: -

CDR3 protein: CAISEPGLSGGANVLTF
CDR3 DNA: TGTGCCATCAGTGAGCCGGGACTATCGGGCGGGGCCAACGTCCTGACTTTC
D gene: TRBD2
V gene: TRBV10-3
J gene: TRBJ2-6
clone size: -

CDR3 protein: CASSFRGLNEKLFF
CDR3 DNA: TGTGCCAGCAGCTTCAGGGGACTAAATGAAAAACTGTTTTTT
D gene: -
V gene: TRBV13
J gene: TRBJ1-4
clone size: -

CDR3 protein: CAWSDRLFPQYF
CDR3 DNA: TGTGCCTGGAGTGATAGACTGTTCCCGCAGTACTTC
D gene: -
V gene: TRBV30
J gene: TRBJ2-7
clone size: -

CDR3 protein: CASRIRDSTGELFF
CDR3 DNA: TGTGCCAGCAGAATAAGGGACAGCACCGGGGAGCTGTTTTTT
D gene: TRBD1
V gene: TRBV6-5
J gene: TRBJ2-2
clone size: -

CDR3 protein: CASSPVPGTSGSYNEQFF
CDR3 DNA: TGTGCCAGCAGTCCCGTTCCCGGGACTAGCGGGAGCTACAATGAGCAGTTCTTC
D gene: TRBD2
V gene: TRBV28
J gene: TRBJ2-1
clone size: -

CDR3 protein: CASSYSAGDYEQYF
CDR3 DNA: TGTGCCAGCAGTTACTCCGCAGGGGACTACGAGCAGTACTTC
D gene: -
V gene: TRBV6-5
J gene: TRBJ2-7
clone size: -

CDR3 protein: CASSVAPDRNYEQYF
CDR3 DNA: TGTGCCAGCAGCGTAGCTCCGGACAGGAACTACGAGCAGTACTTC
D gene: TRBD1
V gene: TRBV9
J gene: TRBJ2-7
clone size: -

CDR3 protein: CASSAGLAVTYNEQFF
CDR3 DNA: TGTGCCAGCAGCGCGGGACTAGCGGTCACCTACAATGAGCAGTTCTTC
D gene: TRBD2
V gene: TRBV7-2
J gene: TRBJ2-1
clone size: -

CDR3 protein: CASSPRGNTEAFF
CDR3 DNA: TGTGCCAGCAGCCCTCGAGGGAACACTGAAGCTTTCTTT
D gene: -
V gene: TRBV11-2
J gene: TRBJ1-1
clone size: few

CDR3 protein: CASSPLGSDAQYF
CDR3 DNA: TGTGCCAGCTCACCACTCGGGTCAGACGCGCAGTATTTT
D gene: -
V gene: TRBV18
J gene: TRBJ2-3
clone size: -

CDR3 protein: CAWSTGAPLGYTF
CDR3 DNA: TGTGCCTGGAGCACAGGGGCCCCTCTTGGCTACACCTTC
D gene: TRBD1
V gene: TRBV30
J gene: TRBJ1-2
clone size: few

CDR3 protein: CASSHGLLGEQYF
CDR3 DNA: TGTGCCAGCAGCCACGGACTGCTGGGGGAGCAGTACTTC
D gene: -
V gene: TRBV7-9
J gene: TRBJ2-7
clone size: -

CDR3 protein: CASSIGQGAPSSADTQYF
CDR3 DNA: TGTGCCAGTAGTATTGGACAGGGGGCGCCATCTTCGGCAGATACGCAGTATTTT
D gene: TRBD1
V gene: TRBV19
J gene: TRBJ2-3
clone size: -

CDR3 protein: CATSVGGASYNEQFF
CDR3 DNA: TGTGCCACCAGTGTGGGCGGGGCCTCCTACAATGAGCAGTTCTTC
D gene: -
V gene: TRBV24-1
J gene: TRBJ2-1
clone size: -

CDR3 protein: CAWSAGGGSPLHF
CDR3 DNA: TGTGCCTGGTCGGCAGGGGGTGGGTCACCCCTCCACTTT
D gene: TRBD1
V gene: TRBV30
J gene: TRBJ1-6
clone size: -

CDR3 protein: CASSDRDRLNTEAFF
CDR3 DNA: TGTGCCAGCAGCGACCGGGACAGGCTGAACACTGAAGCTTTCTTT
D gene: TRBD1
V gene: TRBV11-1
J gene: TRBJ1-1
clone size: -

CDR3 protein: CAISFAGAYTGELFF
CDR3 DNA: TGTGCCATCAGTTTCGCGGGGGCATACACCGGGGAGCTGTTTTTT
D gene: -
V gene: TRBV10-3
J gene: TRBJ2-2
clone size: -

CDR3 protein: CASSSVMTANYGYTF
CDR3 DNA: TGTGCCAGTAGTTCAGTCATGACAGCGAACTATGGCTACACCTTC
D gene: -
V gene: TRBV6-5
J gene: TRBJ1-2
clone size: -

CDR3 protein: CASSLQGSGEKLFF
CDR3 DNA: TGTGCCAGCAGCTTACAGGGGTCTGGTGAAAAACTGTTTTTT
D gene: TRBD1
V gene: TRBV5-5
J gene: TRBJ1-4
clone size: -

CDR3 protein: CASSQNLDRAQIYEQYF
CDR3 DNA: TGTGCCAGCAGCCAAAACCTCGACAGGGCACAAATCTACGAGCAGTACTTC
D gene: TRBD1
V gene: TRBV3-1/TRBV3-2
J gene: TRBJ2-7
clone size: few

CDR3 protein: CASSIWSGYSAFF
CDR3 DNA: TGTGCCAGTAGTATCTGGTCAGGGTATTCGGCTTTCTTT
D gene: -
V gene: TRBV19
J gene: TRBJ1-1
clone size: -

CDR3 protein: CASSLVRGSYEQYF
CDR3 DNA: TGTGCCAGCAGCTTAGTGCGGGGGAGCTACGAGCAGTACTTC
D gene: TRBD2
V gene: TRBV7-8
J gene: TRBJ2-7
clone size: -

CDR3 protein: CASGPEAAGGETQYF
CDR3 DNA: TGTGCTAGTGGCCCCGAAGCGGCGGGGGGAGAGACCCAGTACTTC
D gene: TRBD2
V gene: TRBV12-5
J gene: TRBJ2-5
clone size: -

CDR3 protein: CASSLLIQPQHF
CDR3 DNA: TGTGCCAGCAGTTTATTAATTCAGCCCCAGCATTTT
D gene: -
V gene: TRBV28
J gene: TRBJ1-5
clone size: -

CDR3 protein: CASSTRSSVSSYNEQFF
CDR3 DNA: TGTGCCAGTAGTACGCGCAGTAGCGTCAGCTCCTACAATGAGCAGTTCTTC
D gene: -
V gene: TRBV19
J gene: TRBJ2-1
clone size: -

CDR3 protein: CASRLKGSPEKLFF
CDR3 DNA: TGTGCCAGTAGACTCAAAGGGAGCCCTGAAAAACTGTTTTTT
D gene: -
V gene: TRBV19
J gene: TRBJ1-4
clone size: few

CDR3 protein: CASSPLGGGGYTF
CDR3 DNA: TGTGCCAGCAGCCCTCTAGGGGGTGGAGGCTACACCTTC
D gene: -
V gene: TRBV7-2
J gene: TRBJ1-2
clone size: once

CDR3 protein: CASSLNQGASNEKLFF
CDR3 DNA: TGTGCCAGCTCACTAAATCAGGGGGCTTCTAATGAAAAACTGTTTTTT
D gene: TRBD1
V gene: TRBV18
J gene: TRBJ1-4
clone size: -

CDR3 protein: CASSLEHRGYTF
CDR3 DNA: TGTGCCAGCAGTTTAGAACACAGAGGCTACACCTTC
D gene: -
V gene: TRBV12-3/TRBV12-4
J gene: TRBJ1-2
clone size: -

CDR3 protein: CSGQGNYGYTF
CDR3 DNA: TGCAGCGGACAGGGTAACTATGGCTACACCTTC
D gene: TRBD1
V gene: TRBV29-1
J gene: TRBJ1-2
clone size: -

CDR3 protein: CATSRGSGRANEQFF
CDR3 DNA: TGTGCCACCAGCAGAGGTAGCGGGAGGGCCAATGAGCAGTTCTTC
D gene: TRBD2
V gene: TRBV15
J gene: TRBJ2-1
clone size: -

CDR3 protein: CASTRREKLFF
CDR3 DNA: TGTGCCAGCACCAGAAGAGAAAAACTGTTTTTT
D gene: -
V gene: TRBV6-5
J gene: TRBJ1-4
clone size: once

CDR3 protein: CASSERQGNSPLHF
CDR3 DNA: TGTGCCAGCAGTGAAAGGCAGGGGAATTCACCCCTCCACTTT
D gene: -
V gene: TRBV6-1
J gene: TRBJ1-6
clone size: -

CDR3 protein: CASTPPGRGYNEQFF
CDR3 DNA: TGTGCCAGTACCCCCCCCGGCAGGGGCTACAATGAGCAGTTCTTC
D gene: -
V gene: TRBV19
J gene: TRBJ2-1
clone size: once

CDR3 protein: CASTISVGRQETQYF
CDR3 DNA: TGTGCCAGCACAATATCGGTGGGGCGGCAAGAGACCCAGTACTTC
D gene: -
V gene: TRBV27
J gene: TRBJ2-5
clone size: -

CDR3 protein: CSASWDSNSNQPQHF
CDR3 DNA: TGCAGTGCTAGTTGGGACAGTAATAGCAATCAGCCCCAGCATTTT
D gene: TRBD1
V gene: TRBV20-1
J gene: TRBJ1-5
clone size: -

CDR3 protein: CASSSYLRSGGFYEQYF
CDR3 DNA: TGTGCCAGCAGCTCGTACCTTAGGTCAGGGGGATTTTACGAGCAGTACTTC
D gene: TRBD1
V gene: TRBV13
J gene: TRBJ2-7
clone size: -

CDR3 protein: CASSRSGTAYGYTF
CDR3 DNA: TGTGCCAGCAGCCGTTCCGGGACAGCCTATGGCTACACCTTC
D gene: TRBD1
V gene: TRBV5-4
J gene: TRBJ1-2
clone size: -

CDR3 protein: CASSVGSGSFQQYF
CDR3 DNA: TGTGCCAGCAGCGTAGGTAGCGGGAGTTTCCAGCAGTACTTC
D gene: TRBD2
V gene: TRBV9
J gene: TRBJ2-7
clone size: -

CDR3 protein: CASSPQADRGNEKLFF
CDR3 DNA: TGTGCCAGCAGCCCGCAAGCGGACAGGGGCAATGAAAAACTGTTTTTT
D gene: TRBD1
V gene: TRBV16
J gene: TRBJ1-4
clone size: -

CDR3 protein: CASSRLPSGGPSSYNEQFF
CDR3 DNA: TGTGCCAGCAGCCGCCTCCCTAGCGGGGGACCGAGCTCCTACAATGAGCAGTTCTTC
D gene: TRBD2
V gene: TRBV4-2
J gene: TRBJ2-1
clone size: -

CDR3 protein: CASSPLGVDTEAFF
CDR3 DNA: TGTGCCAGCAGCCCCCTCGGGGTGGACACTGAAGCTTTCTTT
D gene: -
V gene: TRBV7-7
J gene: TRBJ1-1
clone size: -

CDR3 protein: CASSYGQGYLSNQPQHF
CDR3 DNA: TGTGCCAGCAGCTATGGACAGGGGTATTTGAGCAATCAGCCCCAGCATTTT
D gene: TRBD1
V gene: TRBV5-5
J gene: TRBJ1-5
clone size: -

CDR3 protein: CASSIISRAAGELFF
CDR3 DNA: TGTGCCAGTAGCATTATTAGCAGGGCGGCCGGGGAGCTGTTTTTT
D gene: -
V gene: TRBV19
J gene: TRBJ2-2
clone size: once

CDR3 protein: CASSPAGGDNSPLHF
CDR3 DNA: TGTGCCAGCTCACCGGCTGGAGGGGACAATTCACCCCTCCACTTT
D gene: -
V gene: TRBV18
J gene: TRBJ1-6
clone size: once